This TCR beta chain was retrieved from a study of T cells in Graves' hyperthyroidism and ophthalmopathy. In germline, CDR1 is MGHDK, CDR2 SYGVNS. There are 17 residues in the CDR3. The V gene lost 5 bases and the J gene lost 4 bases, with 18 bases spanning the gap. RNA transcripts yielded amplified TCR beta CDR3 regions. The TCR CDR3 first-round RT-PCR relied on the HTBI primer set. In TCRdb, the multiplex PCR reads were re-called with MiXCR into one record per CDR3 protein. The data show about 560,000 distinct CDR3 sequences, with approximately 44% seen just once and about 8.2% held by the top ten. Sequenced: peripheral blood or thyroid tissue (not recorded which). This receptor was obtained from a woman aged 18-29 years with Graves' hyperthyroidism. This chain connects TRBV25-1 to TRBJ1-6, with D possibly matching TRBD1 (5 bases). CDR3 nucleotides: TGTGCCAGCAGTTACCCGATGTCCGGACAATATAATTCACCCCTCCACTTT. Its protein product is CASSYPMSGQYNSPLHF.